Below are 6 T cell receptor beta chains sequenced from a single sample in a study of T cells in Graves' hyperthyroidism and ophthalmopathy. RNA transcripts were the template for amplifying TCR beta CDR3 regions. Carried out on the TCR CDR3, a first-round RT-PCR used the HTBI primer set. TCRdb re-called the multiplex PCR reads through MiXCR, storing one row per CDR3 protein. The sample lists a few hundred thousand distinct CDR3 sequences, roughly 14% occurring once. Material for sequencing was blood. The source of these receptors is a woman aged 25 to 39 with Graves' hyperthyroidism.

The chain combines TRBV6-5 with TRBJ1-5, with 8 nucleotides matching TRBD1. Unmatched junction bases numbered 7, after V lost 2 bases and J lost 10 bases. In germline, CDR1 is MNHEY, CDR2 SVGAGI. The CDR3 has 14 amino acids. CDR3 sequence reads: CASSYAGGHAPQHF. CDR3 coding DNA: TGTGCCAGCAGTTACGCAGGGGGCCACGCACCCCAGCATTTT.

This clonotype was observed at least ten times. The chain employs TRBV7-9 and TRBJ2-1; unclear D gene. The germline gives CDR1 SEHNR, CDR2 FQNEAQ (reference sequence). There are 12 residues in the CDR3. Deletions cut 5 bases from V and 7 bases from J, with 9 bases between. The CDR3 loop is CASSPAGNEQFF. The DNA of the CDR3 is TGTGCCAGCAGCCCGGCCGGGAATGAGCAGTTCTTC. The full variable domain, in which reference TRBV7-9 and TRBJ2-1 provide the parts outside the CDR3, is DTGVSQNPRHKITKRGQNVTFRCDPISEHNRLYWYRQTLGQGPEFLTYFQNEAQLEKSRLLSDRFSAERPKGSFSTLEIQRTEQGDSAMYLCASSPAGNEQFFGPGTRLTVL.

The rearrangement joins TRBV28 to TRBJ2-2; the D gene is possibly TRBD1 (5 bases). This CDR3 region has 12 residues. CDR1 MDHEN and CDR2 SYDVKM come from the germline V gene. With 2 bases removed from V and 14 bases from J, the gap between germline ends came to 12 bases. CDR3 protein: CASSLGGQGLFF. The CDR3 DNA sequence: TGTGCCAGCAGTTTAGGTGGACAAGGACTGTTTTTT.

The chain links TRBV28 to TRBJ1-5; TRBD1 aligns across 9 bases. The CDR3 spans 17 residues. V lost 3 bases, J lost 6 bases, and 12 bases stayed unmatched. Germline V lookup: CDR1 MDHEN, CDR2 SYDVKM. The CDR3 reads CASSLSPGTGFSQPQHF. The CDR3 bases are TGTGCCAGCAGTTTGAGCCCCGGGACAGGGTTTAGTCAGCCCCAGCATTTT.

The table lists this clonotype with many counts. V gene TRBV5-1 combines with J gene TRBJ2-1; D remains ambiguous. This CDR3 contains 13 residues. The V gene's germline CDR1 is SGHRS and CDR2 YFSETQ. V lost 0 bases to trimming and J lost 2 bases, with 3 bases between them. CDR3: CASSLVAYNEQFF. The CDR3 nucleotides are TGCGCCAGCAGCTTGGTGGCCTACAATGAGCAGTTCTTC.

This clonotype was seen ten or more times. The V and J genes are TRBV7-2 and TRBJ2-1; TRBD2 agrees at 14 bases. Germline assignment: CDR1 SGHTA and CDR2 FQGNSA. The CDR3 spans 17 residues. V lost 1 base and J lost 5; bases outside the gene matches: 4. Here the CDR3 DNA reads TGTGCCAGCAGCTTAGAGAGGGGACTAGCGGGAGACAATGAGCAGTTCTTC. This gives the protein CASSLERGLAGDNEQFF.